The clone carrying this T cell receptor beta chain was counted at least ten times. This record belongs to a study of Graves' ophthalmopathy and Graves' hyperthyroidism. Per germline, CDR1 MNHEY and CDR2 SVGAGI. The CDR3 is 15 amino acids. V was cut by 2 bases and J by 6 bases, with 14 bases left in between. Patients were diagnosed from clinical symptoms, serum thyroxine, TRAb, thyroid ultrasound and orbital computed tomography. Researchers took RNA transcripts and amplified TCR beta CDR3 regions from them. First-round RT-PCR used HTBI primers; second-round multiplex PCR followed. TCRdb independently ran MiXCR on the multiplex PCR reads; one entry per CDR3 protein. There are roughly 600,000 distinct CDR3 sequences in the sample; about 35% occur only once, and roughly 4.5% lies in the top ten.

This chain joins TRBV6-5 and TRBJ1-5; maybe TRBD1 (6 bases). This sequence was found in an adult man with Graves' hyperthyroidism. The sequenced sample was peripheral blood or thyroid tissue (not recorded which). The CDR3 bases are TGTGCCAGCAGTTACAACAGGGAAGTAAGTCAGCCCCAGCATTTT. Translating it yields CASSYNREVSQPQHF.